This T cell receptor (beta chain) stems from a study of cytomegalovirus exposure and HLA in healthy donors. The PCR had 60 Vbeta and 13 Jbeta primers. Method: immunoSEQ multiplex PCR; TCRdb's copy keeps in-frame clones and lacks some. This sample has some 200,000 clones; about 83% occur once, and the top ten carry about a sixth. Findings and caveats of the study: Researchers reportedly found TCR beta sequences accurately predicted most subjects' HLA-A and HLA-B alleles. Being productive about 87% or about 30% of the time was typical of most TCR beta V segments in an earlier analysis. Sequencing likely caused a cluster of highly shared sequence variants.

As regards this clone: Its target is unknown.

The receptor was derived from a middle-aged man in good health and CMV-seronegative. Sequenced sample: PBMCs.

CDR3 DNA: TGTGCCAGCAGCACAGACAGGGGTTGGGACGAGCAGTACTTC. It translates to CASSTDRGWDEQYF. V usage is TRBV5-5 and J usage is TRBJ2-7; 8 bases are a match to TRBD1. Unmatched junction bases numbered 8, after V lost 4 bases and J lost 5 bases. CDR1 is SGHKS, CDR2 YYEKEE, per germline (reference sequence). This CDR3 is 14 amino acids long.